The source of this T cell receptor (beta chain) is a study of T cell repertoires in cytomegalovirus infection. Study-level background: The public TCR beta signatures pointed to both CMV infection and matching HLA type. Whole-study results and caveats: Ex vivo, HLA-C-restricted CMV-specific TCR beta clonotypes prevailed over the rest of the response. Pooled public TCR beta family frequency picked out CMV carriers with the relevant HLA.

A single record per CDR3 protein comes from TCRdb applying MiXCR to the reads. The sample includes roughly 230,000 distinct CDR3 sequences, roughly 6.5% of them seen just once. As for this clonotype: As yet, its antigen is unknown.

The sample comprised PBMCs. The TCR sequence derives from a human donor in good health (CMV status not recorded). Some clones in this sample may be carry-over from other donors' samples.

The CDR3: CASSYDMKGDSYNEQFF. CDR3 coding DNA: TGTGCCAGCAGTTACGACATGAAAGGTGACTCCTACAATGAGCAGTTCTTC. The V call is TRBV6-5, the J call TRBJ2-1, with D unresolved. CDR1 MNHEY and CDR2 SVGAGI come from the germline V gene. Trimming cost V 2 bases and J 0 bases, with 14 bases left between them. The CDR3 runs to 17 residues.